This TCR beta chain was recorded in a study of blood T cell repertoires in COVID-19. Study summary: Italy, Spain and the United States were the sources of the convalescent and acute COVID-19 samples. T cells, B-cell-depleted T cells, or PBMCs supplied cDNA or gDNA.

Per the authors' pipeline: From reference gene primer amplification, estimates of nucleated cell counts were derived. The table came from immunoSEQ multiplex PCR; TCRdb's copy has only in-frame clones and leaves some out. D and trimming were read from the DNA, whereas the V and J calls and clone size are those reported in that table. The repertoire holds 250,000 to 350,000 clones, approximately 86% seen once, with 2% to 2.5% in the top ten. There are a few counts of this clone. This CDR3 comprises 13 residues. The ends were cut back, 3 bases at V and 7 bases at J, with 12 bases in the middle. CDR1 and CDR2 (germline): SEHNR, FQNEAQ (reference sequence).

Sequencing used peripheral blood. The sequence was collected from a woman between 50 and 59 years old who had recovered from COVID-19. The chain recombines TRBV7-9 with TRBJ1-1; D is uncertain. This CDR3 reads CASSFPGGGEAFF. CDR3 nucleotides: TGTGCCAGCAGCTTCCCCGGAGGAGGTGAAGCTTTCTTT.